This TCR beta chain was identified during a study of graft-versus-host responses after intestinal transplantation. Generated by immunoSEQ multiplex PCR, the TCRdb table keeps only in-frame clones and is missing some. Of tens of thousands of clones listed, around 91% were seen once; the top ten hold approximately 0.1%. CDR3 length: 13 residues. V lost 2 bases to trimming and J lost 8 bases, with 12 bases between them. Germline CDR1 and CDR2: SGHTA and FQGNSA. A note on this clone: Antigen: not known.

The rearrangement links TRBV7-2 to TRBJ1-2; no clear D gene. The receptor comes from a human donor who received an intestinal transplant. Sequencing was performed on unstimulated CD4+ T cells sorted from spleen or lymph node cells, taken before intestinal transplant. CDR3 amino acids: CASSLNPYEGYTF. The DNA of the CDR3 is TGTGCCAGCAGCTTAAACCCATATGAGGGCTACACCTTC.